These 14 T cell receptor beta chains originate from one sample sequenced in a study of identical twins. TCRdb redid the calling of the 5' RACE reads with MiXCR, one entry per CDR3 protein. The sample has some 690,000 distinct CDR3 sequences, around 20% seen once. These data were likewise used in another study, on T cells expressing NK-cell markers.

Sequencing was carried out using PBMCs. All receptors derive from a woman between 18 and 29 years old in good health.

In its sample, this clonotype was seen many times. The chain has TRBV29-1 and TRBJ2-5; D is undetermined. There are 14 residues in the CDR3. V gave up 4 bases and J gave up 2 bases, with 14 bases separating them. Germline CDR1 SQVTM, CDR2 ANQGSEA. The chain's CDR3 is CSVVEGLDQETQYF. The CDR3 bases are TGCAGCGTTGTGGAAGGCCTGGATCAAGAGACCCAGTACTTC.

The chain employs TRBV20-1 and TRBJ2-7, with TRBD1 identical over 10 bases. This CDR3 has 13 amino acids. Germline V CDR1 and CDR2: DFQATT, SNEGSKA (reference sequence). The trim removed 6 bases at V and 3 bases at J, leaving 5 bases unmatched. The CDR3 here is CSAPGQGFYEQYF. Written as DNA, the CDR3 is TGCAGTGCCCCGGGACAGGGGTTCTACGAGCAGTACTTC.

The chain joins TRBV5-1 to TRBJ1-1; D not certain. Germline CDR1 reads SGHRS; CDR2 reads YFSETQ. The V and J ends lost 4 bases and 3 bases respectively, with 13 bases between them. The CDR3 has 14 residues. DNA of the CDR3: TGCGCCAGCAGCCAAGAACGAGTTCACACTGAAGCTTTCTTT. Encoded protein: CASSQERVHTEAFF.

In this sample, this clonotype turned up many times. V usage is TRBV29-1 and J usage is TRBJ2-1; D remains unclear. The CDR3 is 12 amino acids. Trimming removed 7 bases from V and 8 bases from J, with 15 bases in between. Germline loops: CDR1 SQVTM, CDR2 ANQGSEA. CDR3 coding DNA: TGCAGCGCCGAAATTCGGTATCATGAGCAGTTCTTC. It codes for CSAEIRYHEQFF.

The rearrangement joins TRBV4-3 to TRBJ2-1; 9 positions agree with TRBD1. Germline loops: CDR1 LGHNA, CDR2 YSLEER. The CDR3 totals 13 residues. Unmatched junction bases numbered 5, after V lost 5 bases and J lost 9 bases. CDR3: CASSRDRGVEQFF. The CDR3 coding sequence is TGCGCCAGCAGCAGAGACAGGGGGGTTGAGCAGTTCTTC.

A few counts support this clonotype. The rearrangement joins TRBV13 to TRBJ1-2; weak D call: TRBD1 (5 bases). The germline V gene encodes CDR1 PRHDT and CDR2 FYEKMQ (reference sequence). Trimming pared 3 bases from V and 4 bases from J, leaving 9 bases between. The CDR3 is made up of 13 amino acids. As DNA, the CDR3 is TGTGCCAGCAGCTTGACAGCGACCTATGGCTACACCTTC. This codes for CASSLTATYGYTF.

The V and J genes are TRBV7-9 and TRBJ1-1, with a tentative D call TRBD1 (5 bases). With 5 bases removed from V and 2 bases from J, the gap between germline ends came to 9 bases. CDR1 and CDR2 (germline): SEHNR, FQNEAQ (reference sequence). The CDR3 spans 13 residues. The CDR3 reads CASSGDSNTEAFF. The CDR3 region has the DNA TGTGCCAGCAGCGGAGACAGTAACACTGAAGCTTTCTTT.

This clonotype came up many times. The genes are TRBV20-1 and TRBJ2-3; D possibly matches TRBD1 or TRBD2 (6 bases each). There are 13 residues in the CDR3. V lost 6 bases, J lost 4 bases, and 14 bases lay in between. CDR1 is DFQATT and CDR2 is SNEGSKA in the germline V gene (reference sequence). The CDR3 nucleotides are TGCAGTGCGAGGATCGGGGGCGCAGATACGCAGTATTTT. The encoded protein is CSARIGGADTQYF.

The V gene is TRBV24-1, the J gene TRBJ2-7, with 8 bases aligning to TRBD1. The CDR3 runs to 14 residues. The germline CDR1 and CDR2 sequences are KGHDR and SFDVKD. V lost 3 bases and J lost 3; bases outside the gene matches: 3. The DNA of the CDR3 is TGTGCCACCAGTGATATGGACAGGGACTACGAGCAGTACTTC. Its protein product is CATSDMDRDYEQYF.

The chain links TRBV12-3 or TRBV12-4 to TRBJ2-1, with TRBD2 matching 9 bases. The CDR3 runs to 15 residues. Unmatched junction bases numbered 6, after V lost 8 bases and J lost 1 base. The CDR3 DNA sequence: TGTGCCAGCCGGGGCGGGAGGGCGTCCTACAATGAGCAGTTCTTC. Translating gives CASRGGRASYNEQFF.

CDR3 sequence (DNA): TGTGCCAGCAGCCCGACAGGGGATTTCACAGATACGCAGTATTTT. Encoded protein: CASSPTGDFTDTQYF. The rearrangement uses TRBV6-1 and TRBJ2-3; 8 bases are a match to TRBD1. The trim removed 6 bases at V and 2 bases at J, leaving 7 bases unmatched. The CDR3 is made up of 15 amino acids. Looked up from germline, CDR1 is MNHNS and CDR2 is SASEGT.

This clonotype was counted a single time. The rearrangement joins TRBV3-1 to TRBJ1-5, with TRBD1 matching over 10 bases. The CDR3 extends over 16 amino acids. Per germline, CDR1 LGHDT and CDR2 YNNKEL (reference sequence). The V and J ends lost 1 base and 9 bases, in that order; junction bases with no gene match: 9. CDR3 sequence reads: CASSQGGQGLVGPQHF. As DNA, the CDR3 is TGTGCCAGCAGCCAAGGGGGACAGGGGCTCGTTGGGCCCCAGCATTTT.

This clonotype was counted a few times. The V call is TRBV7-9, the J call TRBJ2-1; D call uncertain. V lost 5 bases and J lost 3, with 20 bases in between. The CDR3 runs to 17 residues. Germline CDR1 SEHNR, CDR2 FQNEAQ (reference sequence). CDR3 in DNA: TGTGCCAGCAGCATCCGATCGGCATCCGATCGCTACAATGAGCAGTTCTTC. As protein: CASSIRSASDRYNEQFF.

This clonotype showed up many times. This chain connects TRBV20-1 to TRBJ2-7, with 7 bases matching TRBD1. The ends lost 6 bases at V and 4 bases at J; junction bases unmatched: 12. Germline CDR1 reads DFQATT; CDR2 reads SNEGSKA (reference sequence). This CDR3 has 14 residues. CDR3 in amino acids: CSASPGTEMYEQYF. In nucleotides, the CDR3 is TGCAGTGCATCCCCCGGGACAGAGATGTACGAGCAGTACTTC.